These T cell receptor beta chains were read from a single sample in a study of shared clonotypes between healthy human individuals. Assay used: immunoSEQ multiplex PCR; TCRdb lists only in-frame clones, some missing. The sample includes millions of clones, approximately 92% of them seen just once. Sequencing was carried out using naive CD4+ T cells sorted from blood. The receptor set was obtained from a young man in good health. Each CDR3 is given with its conserved first and last residue. Fields, in order: clone size, J gene, D gene, V gene, CDR3 protein, CDR3 DNA. D genes are given only for firm matches. Rows may omit the clone size; those that give it use once, few, many or a size class.

NA TRBJ1-5 TRBD1 TRBV28 CASSSSMGTGGGQPQHF TGTGCCAGCAGTTCTTCCATGGGGACAGGGGGCGGTCAGCCCCAGCATTTT
NA TRBJ2-5 TRBD1 TRBV6-1 CASIRSQGSETQYF TGTGCCAGCATAAGATCACAGGGGTCGGAGACCCAGTACTTC
once TRBJ2-7 NA TRBV10-1 CASSEGTASYEQYF TGCGCCAGCAGTGAGGGGACGGCCTCCTACGAGCAGTACTTC
NA TRBJ2-3 NA TRBV5-1 CASSLGSTYTDTQYF TGCGCCAGCAGCTTGGGCTCGACGTACACAGATACGCAGTATTTT
NA TRBJ2-7 TRBD2 TRBV10-3 CAISGGLAVVYEQYF TGTGCCATCAGTGGGGGACTAGCCGTGGTCTACGAGCAGTACTTC
NA TRBJ1-2 TRBD1 TRBV18 CASSPDRGPGYGYTF TGTGCCAGCTCACCCGACAGGGGGCCAGGCTATGGCTACACCTTC
NA TRBJ1-6 TRBD1 TRBV28 CASSFRQGDQFYNSPLHF TGTGCCAGCAGTTTTCGACAGGGGGACCAATTCTATAATTCACCCCTCCACTTT
NA TRBJ1-5 NA TRBV28 CASSLPGQLTRNQPQHF TGTGCCAGCAGTCTGCCGGGACAACTAACTCGCAATCAGCCCCAGCATTTT
NA TRBJ2-2 TRBD2 TRBV10-3 CAISDSSGSTGELFF TGTGCCATCAGTGACTCTAGCGGGTCCACCGGGGAGCTGTTTTTT
NA TRBJ1-4 TRBD1 TRBV5-4 CASSQGQGNEKLFF TGTGCCAGCAGCCAAGGACAGGGGAATGAAAAACTGTTTTTT
NA TRBJ1-1 NA TRBV5-6 CASSLALTEDDTEAFF TGTGCCAGCAGCTTGGCCTTGACAGAGGATGACACTGAAGCTTTCTTT
NA TRBJ2-3 NA TRBV7-3 CASSPVGGRTDTQYF TGTGCCAGCAGCCCCGTCGGGGGGCGCACAGATACGCAGTATTTT
NA TRBJ2-1 TRBD1 TRBV29-1 CSADRESYNEQFF TGCAGCGCAGACAGGGAATCCTACAATGAGCAGTTCTTC
NA TRBJ1-1 NA TRBV6-1 CASSVGLNTEAFF TGTGCCAGCAGTGTGGGTCTGAACACTGAAGCTTTCTTT
NA TRBJ2-7 TRBD2 TRBV7-3 CASSSGLAGGEQYF TGTGCCAGCAGCTCCGGACTAGCGGGGGGAGAGCAGTACTTC
NA TRBJ1-6 TRBD1 TRBV9 CASSAPPGQGFSPLHF TGTGCCAGCAGCGCCCCCCCGGGACAGGGGTTCTCACCCCTCCACTTT
once TRBJ2-7 NA TRBV18 CASSPPGRNEQYF TGTGCCAGCTCACCACCAGGGAGGAACGAGCAGTACTTC
NA TRBJ2-3 TRBD2 TRBV6-1 CASKPLAGGAPLYF TGTGCCAGCAAGCCTCTAGCGGGGGGGGCCCCTCTGTATTTT
NA TRBJ2-6 NA TRBV7-3 CASSNSGANVLTF TGTGCCAGCAGCAACTCTGGGGCCAACGTCCTGACTTTC
NA TRBJ2-1 TRBD1 TRBV7-2 CASSPQGQGISYNEQFF TGTGCCAGCAGCCCACAGGGACAGGGGATCTCCTACAATGAGCAGTTCTTC
NA TRBJ2-1 NA TRBV11-1 CASSAPVADSSYNEQFF TGTGCCAGCAGCGCCCCCGTAGCGGATAGCTCCTACAATGAGCAGTTCTTC
once TRBJ1-1 TRBD1 TRBV6-5 CASSFGQGVGYTEAFF TGTGCCAGCAGTTTCGGACAGGGAGTTGGGTACACTGAAGCTTTCTTT
NA TRBJ1-1 TRBD1 TRBV28 CASRTGPITEAFF TGTGCCAGCCGGACAGGCCCGATCACTGAAGCTTTCTTT
NA TRBJ2-4 NA TRBV5-1 CASSLADTTGRDIQYF TGCGCCAGCAGCTTGGCCGATACAACAGGGAGAGACATTCAGTACTTC
NA TRBJ2-4 TRBD2 TRBV29-1 CSVEAGGKNIQYF TGCAGCGTTGAGGCGGGGGGCAAAAACATTCAGTACTTC
NA TRBJ2-7 NA TRBV30 CAWSRGLYEQYF TGTGCCTGGAGTAGGGGCCTCTACGAGCAGTACTTC
NA TRBJ2-7 TRBD1 TRBV5-6 CASSFTTGGSYEQYF TGTGCCAGCAGCTTCACTACAGGGGGCTCCTACGAGCAGTACTTC
NA TRBJ2-5 TRBD2 TRBV2 CASSEGLAGVGETQYF TGTGCCAGCAGTGAGGGACTAGCGGGAGTAGGGGAGACCCAGTACTTC
NA TRBJ1-5 NA TRBV19 CASSMVGGNQPQHF TGTGCCAGTAGTATGGTAGGGGGCAATCAGCCCCAGCATTTT
NA TRBJ2-1 NA TRBV10-3 CAISGLDFNEQFF TGTGCCATCAGTGGACTAGATTTCAATGAGCAGTTCTTC
NA TRBJ1-4 TRBD1 TRBV9 CASSGQGSNEKLFF TGTGCCAGCAGCGGACAGGGATCTAATGAAAAACTGTTTTTT
NA TRBJ2-5 TRBD2 TRBV5-1 CASSLAYFMREDGETQYF TGCGCCAGCAGCTTGGCCTACTTTATGCGGGAGGATGGGGAGACCCAGTACTTC
NA TRBJ2-5 TRBD2 TRBV5-6 CASSLSRGGRETQYF TGTGCCAGCAGCTTGTCTCGGGGGGGCCGGGAGACCCAGTACTTC
NA TRBJ1-1 NA TRBV30 CALAVNTEAFF TGTGCCCTCGCGGTAAACACTGAAGCTTTCTTT
once TRBJ2-1 TRBD1 TRBV5-1 CASSPLPTGSGYNEQFF TGCGCCAGCAGCCCCTTACCGACAGGGTCAGGCTACAATGAGCAGTTCTTC
NA TRBJ1-4 TRBD1 TRBV18 CASSPYGTTGDEKLFF TGTGCCAGCTCACCGTACGGGACGACAGGGGACGAAAAACTGTTTTTT
NA TRBJ1-1 NA TRBV29-1 CSVGTTGKGEAFF TGCAGCGTTGGAACCACAGGGAAGGGAGAAGCTTTCTTT
NA TRBJ1-6 NA TRBV27 CASRIRDQLSNSPLHF TGTGCCAGCCGTATCAGGGACCAGCTATCTAATTCACCCCTCCACTTT
NA TRBJ2-3 TRBD2 TRBV6-5 CASSFDGLAGGHRYF TGTGCCAGCAGTTTCGATGGACTAGCGGGGGGGCACAGATATTTT
NA TRBJ2-1 TRBD1 TRBV7-6 CASSSTGPFSYNEQFF TGTGCCAGCAGCTCGACAGGGCCCTTCTCCTACAATGAGCAGTTCTTC
NA TRBJ1-3 NA TRBV11-2 CASSLDFSGGIWF TGTGCCAGCAGCTTAGATTTTTCAGGTGGAATATGGTTT
NA TRBJ1-1 NA TRBV4-1 CASSQGLAAQNTEAFF TGCGCCAGCAGCCAAGGGTTAGCAGCCCAGAACACTGAAGCTTTCTTT
NA TRBJ2-1 NA TRBV11-3 CASSLAGFNEQFF TGTGCCAGCAGCTTAGCGGGGTTCAATGAGCAGTTCTTC
NA TRBJ1-1 TRBD1 TRBV19 CASSLQGGTEAFF TGTGCCAGTAGTCTCCAGGGGGGCACTGAAGCTTTCTTT